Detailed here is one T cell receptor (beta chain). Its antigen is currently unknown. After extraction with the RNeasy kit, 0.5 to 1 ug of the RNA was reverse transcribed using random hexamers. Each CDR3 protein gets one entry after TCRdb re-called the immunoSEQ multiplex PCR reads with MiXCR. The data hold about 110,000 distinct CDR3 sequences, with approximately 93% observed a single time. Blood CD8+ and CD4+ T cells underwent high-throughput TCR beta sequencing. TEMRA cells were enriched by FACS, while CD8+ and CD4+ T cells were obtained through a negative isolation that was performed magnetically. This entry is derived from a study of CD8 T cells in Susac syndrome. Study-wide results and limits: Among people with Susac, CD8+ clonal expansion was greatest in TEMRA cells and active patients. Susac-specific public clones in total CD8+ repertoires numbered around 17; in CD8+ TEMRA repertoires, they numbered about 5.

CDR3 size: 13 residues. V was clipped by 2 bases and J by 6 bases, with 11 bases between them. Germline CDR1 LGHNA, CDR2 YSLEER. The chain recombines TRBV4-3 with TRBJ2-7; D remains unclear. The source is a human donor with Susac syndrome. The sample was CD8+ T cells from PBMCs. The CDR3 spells CASSQFKGSEQYF. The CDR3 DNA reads TGCGCCAGCAGCCAATTTAAGGGTAGCGAGCAGTACTTC.